This entry lists 5 T cell receptor beta chains sequenced from one sample in a study of Graves' ophthalmopathy and Graves' hyperthyroidism listed by TCRdb under 2018. These reads were obtained on an Illumina HiSeq 2000. TCR beta CDR3 regions were amplified from RNA transcripts for repertoire sequencing. The first round of RT-PCR was done with HTBI primers and the Qiagen OneStep RT-PCR kit, and was followed by a second round of multiplex PCR, then size selection and purification. The public reads were reanalyzed by TCRdb: fastp trimming at Q25, MiXCR alignment, in-frame beta chains only. When rows share a CDR3 protein, they turn into one entry using the most common DNA and genes. This sample lists over 500,000 distinct CDR3 sequences; 22% were detected once. Together, the top ten hold roughly 6.9% of the sample. Sequenced material: peripheral blood. These receptors originate from a woman between 18 and 29 years old with stable Graves' hyperthyroidism. Some clones in this sample may be carry-over from other donors' samples. Donor details come from another sample of the same person, matched by shared clones.

The chain combines TRBV28 with TRBJ1-2, with 7 bases lining up with TRBD1. The junction had 12 bases not matched to a gene; V was cut back by 7 bases and J by 7 bases. Germline V lookup: CDR1 MDHEN, CDR2 SYDVKM. CDR3 length: 14 residues. The CDR3 DNA follows: TGTGCCAGCACTGACCGGGACAGCTATGGTGGCTACACCTTC. It translates to CASTDRDSYGGYTF.

This clonotype was counted at least ten times. The V call is TRBV15, the J call TRBJ2-2; TRBD2 matches at 9 bases. CDR3 size: 16 residues. In germline, CDR1 is LNHNV, CDR2 YYDKDF (reference sequence). The V gene end was trimmed by 3 bases and the J gene end by 0 bases; junction bases not matched to a gene: 2. CDR3 sequence (DNA): TGTGCCACCAGCAGGGCGGGAGGGCCGAACACCGGGGAGCTGTTTTTT. This codes for CATSRAGGPNTGELFF.

The chain links TRBV6-1 to TRBJ2-5, with D maybe TRBD1 (5 bases). Between the trimmed V and J ends, which lost 2 bases and 2 bases, there was a span of 12 bases. Germline CDR1 reads MNHNS; CDR2 reads SASEGT. The CDR3 runs to 15 residues. In nucleotides, the CDR3 is TGTGCCAGCAGTGAAAGGGCCCAGGGTCAAGAGACCCAGTACTTC. This translates into CASSERAQGQETQYF.

The gene calls are TRBV4-1 and TRBJ1-6; 9 positions match TRBD1. This CDR3 is 16 amino acids long. The J segment lost 4 bases and the V segment lost 3 bases, leaving 4 bases of the junction unmatched. Germline V CDR1 and CDR2: MGHRA, YSYEKL. Written as DNA, the CDR3 is TGCGCCAGCAGCCAGACGACAGGGGGTTATAATTCACCCCTCCACTTT. Protein product: CASSQTTGGYNSPLHF.

This clonotype occurred many times. The CDR3 coding sequence is TGTGCCAGCAGCTTAACGTCGGGGGTGGGAGAGCAGTACTTC. The encoded protein is CASSLTSGVGEQYF. The chain joins TRBV7-3 to TRBJ2-7; the D gene is possibly TRBD2 (6 bases). This CDR3 contains 14 residues. Germline V gene sequence: CDR1 SGHTA, CDR2 FQGTGA. V gave up 0 bases and J gave up 7 bases, with 13 bases separating them.